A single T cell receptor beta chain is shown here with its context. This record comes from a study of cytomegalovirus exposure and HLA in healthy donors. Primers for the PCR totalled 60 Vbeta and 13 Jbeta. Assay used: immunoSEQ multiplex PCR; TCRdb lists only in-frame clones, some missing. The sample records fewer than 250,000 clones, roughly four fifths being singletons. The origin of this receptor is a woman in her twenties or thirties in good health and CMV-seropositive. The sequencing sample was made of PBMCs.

The CDR3: CASSLGGSAEQYF. CDR3 DNA: TGTGCCAGCAGCTTAGGCGGTAGCGCCGAGCAGTACTTC. The V call is TRBV13, the J call TRBJ2-5; D may be TRBD2 (5 bases). The J call could be wrong; TRBJ2-7 is a better fit for the DNA end. The CDR3 is made up of 13 amino acids. In germline, CDR1 is PRHDT, CDR2 FYEKMQ (reference sequence).